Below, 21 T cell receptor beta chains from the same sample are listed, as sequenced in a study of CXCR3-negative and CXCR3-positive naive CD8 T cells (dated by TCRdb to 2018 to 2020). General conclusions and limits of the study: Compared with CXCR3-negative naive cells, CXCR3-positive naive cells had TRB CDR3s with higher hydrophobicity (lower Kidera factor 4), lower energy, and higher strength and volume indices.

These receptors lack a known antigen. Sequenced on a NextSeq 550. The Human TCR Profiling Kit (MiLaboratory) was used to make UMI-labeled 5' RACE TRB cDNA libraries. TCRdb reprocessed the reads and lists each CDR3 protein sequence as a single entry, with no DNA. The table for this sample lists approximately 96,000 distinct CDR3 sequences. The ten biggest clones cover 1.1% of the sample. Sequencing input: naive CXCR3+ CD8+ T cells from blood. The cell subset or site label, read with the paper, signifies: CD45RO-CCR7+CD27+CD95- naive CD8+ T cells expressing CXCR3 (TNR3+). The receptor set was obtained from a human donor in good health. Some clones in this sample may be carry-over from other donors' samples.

This chain's CDR3 is CASSLWPNTGVLFF. The rearrangement joins TRBV14 to TRBJ2-2; without DNA, the TCRdb call of TRBD2 cannot be checked. This CDR3 has 14 residues. The germline V gene has CDR1 SGHDN and CDR2 FVKESK.

The CDR3 loop is CASSYARTNQETQYF. The chain is built from TRBV6-2 or TRBV6-3 and TRBJ2-5; the D gene TCRdb calls, TRBD2, cannot be checked with no DNA. CDR1 and CDR2 (germline): MNHEY, SVGEGT. This CDR3 region has 15 residues.

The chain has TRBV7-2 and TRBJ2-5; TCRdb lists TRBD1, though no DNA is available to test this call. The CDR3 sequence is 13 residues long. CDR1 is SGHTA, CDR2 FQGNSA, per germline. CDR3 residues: CASSLWRDETQYF.

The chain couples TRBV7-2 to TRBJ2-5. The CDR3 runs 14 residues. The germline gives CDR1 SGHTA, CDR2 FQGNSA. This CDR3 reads CASSSSSYQETQYF.

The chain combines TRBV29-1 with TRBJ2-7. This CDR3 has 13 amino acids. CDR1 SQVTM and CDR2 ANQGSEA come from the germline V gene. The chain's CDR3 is CSVEVAVPYEQYF.

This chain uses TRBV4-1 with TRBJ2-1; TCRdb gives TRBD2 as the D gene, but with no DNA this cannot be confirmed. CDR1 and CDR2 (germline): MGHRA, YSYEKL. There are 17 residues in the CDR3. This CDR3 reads CASSRDEREGTYNEQFF.

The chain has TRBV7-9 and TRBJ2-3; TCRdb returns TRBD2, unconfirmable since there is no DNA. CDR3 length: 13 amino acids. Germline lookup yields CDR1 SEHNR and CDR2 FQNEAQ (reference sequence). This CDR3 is CASRGQLTDTQYF.

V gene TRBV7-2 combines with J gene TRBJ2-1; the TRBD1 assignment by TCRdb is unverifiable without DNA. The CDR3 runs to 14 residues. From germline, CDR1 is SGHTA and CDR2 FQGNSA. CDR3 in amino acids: CASSLVGGYNEQFF.

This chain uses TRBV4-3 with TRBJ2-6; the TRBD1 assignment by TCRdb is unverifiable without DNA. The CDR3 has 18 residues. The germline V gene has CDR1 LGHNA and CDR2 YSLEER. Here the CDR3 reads CASSQAETGESGANVLTF.

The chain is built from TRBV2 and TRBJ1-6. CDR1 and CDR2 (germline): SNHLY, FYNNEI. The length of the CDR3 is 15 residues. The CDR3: CASSDAITYNSPLHF.

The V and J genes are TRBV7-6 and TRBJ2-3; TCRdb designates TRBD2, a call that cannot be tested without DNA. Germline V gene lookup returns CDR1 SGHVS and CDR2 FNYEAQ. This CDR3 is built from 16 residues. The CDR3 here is CASSRERGNPTDTQYF.

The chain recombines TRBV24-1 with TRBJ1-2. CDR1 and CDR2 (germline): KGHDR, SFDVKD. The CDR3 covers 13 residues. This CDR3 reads CATQRYANYGYTF.

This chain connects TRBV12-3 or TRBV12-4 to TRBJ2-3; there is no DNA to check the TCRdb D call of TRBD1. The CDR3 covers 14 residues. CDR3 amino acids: CASSFLGVTDTQYF.

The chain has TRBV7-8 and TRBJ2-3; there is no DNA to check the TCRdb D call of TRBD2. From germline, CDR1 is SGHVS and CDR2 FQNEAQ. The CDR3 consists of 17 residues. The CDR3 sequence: CASSSLVAGGRTDTQYF.

The chain's CDR3 is CASNWDSMNTEAFF. V and J are TRBV4-1 and TRBJ1-1. CDR1 is MGHRA and CDR2 is YSYEKL in the germline V gene. The CDR3 spans 14 residues.

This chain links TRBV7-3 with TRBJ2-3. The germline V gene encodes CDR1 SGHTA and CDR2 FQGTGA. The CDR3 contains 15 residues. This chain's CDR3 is CASSLRETSTDTQYF.

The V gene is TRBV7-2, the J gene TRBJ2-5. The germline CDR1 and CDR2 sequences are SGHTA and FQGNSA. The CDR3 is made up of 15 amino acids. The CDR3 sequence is CASSLALAVQETQYF.

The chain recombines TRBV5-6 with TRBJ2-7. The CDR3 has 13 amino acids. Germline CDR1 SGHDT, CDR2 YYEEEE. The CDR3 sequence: CATTLDGSYEQYF.

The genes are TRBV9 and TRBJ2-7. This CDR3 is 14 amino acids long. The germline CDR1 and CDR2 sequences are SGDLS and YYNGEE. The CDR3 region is CASSLRSDPYEQYF.

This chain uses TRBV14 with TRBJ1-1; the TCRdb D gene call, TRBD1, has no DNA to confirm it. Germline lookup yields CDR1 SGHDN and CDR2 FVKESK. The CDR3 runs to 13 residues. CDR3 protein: CASSTKGLPEAFF.

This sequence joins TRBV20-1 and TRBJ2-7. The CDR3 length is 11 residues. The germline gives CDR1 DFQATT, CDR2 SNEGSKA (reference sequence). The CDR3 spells CSVGDSLEQYF.